The T cell receptor beta chain under discussion was sequenced for a study of T cells in Graves' hyperthyroidism and ophthalmopathy. Amplified TCR beta CDR3 regions derived from RNA transcripts. During a first-round RT-PCR of the TCR CDR3, the HTBI primer set was used. MiXCR was run by TCRdb on the multiplex PCR reads, yielding one entry per CDR3 protein. The repertoire holds some 500,000 distinct CDR3 sequences, with over 13% as singletons. As to this clonotype: The antigen is undetermined.

V shed 5 bases and J shed 2 bases, with 6 bases lying between them. The CDR3 has 13 residues. Germline V gives CDR1 LGHNA, CDR2 YNFKEQ. General study findings and limits: Among thyroid clonotypes expanded above 0.001, most also appeared in blood.

This chain connects TRBV4-2 to TRBJ1-4; D call uncertain. This clonotype originated in a woman aged 18-29 years with Graves' hyperthyroidism. Sequences were obtained from blood. The DNA for the CDR3 is TGTGCCAGCAGCGAGGTGACTAATGAAAAACTGTTTTTT. Amino acid sequence: CASSEVTNEKLFF.